Included here is one T cell receptor beta chain sequence, with context. The target antigen is unknown. The table came from immunoSEQ multiplex PCR; TCRdb's copy has only in-frame clones and leaves some out. The sample shows 25,000 to 35,000 clones, roughly 96% of them seen only once. These data belong to a study of regulatory and conventional T cells in RAG deficiency. Study-wide points: RAG-deficient patients showed markedly lower Shannon entropy and higher Simpson indices than control T-cell subsets. Omenn patients showed >75% Treg-Tconv overlap and shorter CDR3 lengths.

The sorted conventional CD4+ T cells were CD25-low and CD127-high, with genomic DNA sequenced. The same data also contributed to another study, on regulatory T cells. This second report adds: The primer mix had 52 TRBV and 13 TRBJ primers.

The sample taken for sequencing was CD25- CD4+ T cells sorted from blood. The receptor's source is a human donor in good health.

DNA for the CDR3: TGCGCCAGCAGTGATGACAGGGGAGCCACCGGGGAGCTGTTTTTT. This gives the protein CASSDDRGATGELFF. This chain uses TRBV10-2 with TRBJ2-2, with 8 bases lining up with TRBD1. The CDR3 runs to 15 residues. Losses at the gene ends were 3 bases for V and 4 bases for J; bases not matched to a gene: 4. Germline CDR1 WSHSY, CDR2 SAAADI.